Listed here are 15 T cell receptor beta chains from one sample, sequenced in a study of glioma-infiltrating T cells after dendritic cell vaccination. The repertoire was sequenced with immunoSEQ multiplex PCR; TCRdb's copy has only in-frame clones and lacks some. The sample has more than 85,000 clones; under 90% are singletons. This sample comprised blood, obtained before dendritic cell vaccination. The receptor set was obtained from a human donor with glioblastoma.

This clone has only one observation. V gene TRBV10-3 combines with J gene TRBJ2-5; 9 bases match TRBD1. Trimming at V came to 2 bases and at J to 3 bases, leaving 4 bases not matched to a gene. The V gene's germline CDR1 is ENHRY and CDR2 SYGVKD. CDR3 size: 15 residues. The CDR3 DNA is TGTGCCATCAGTGAGACCGGGACAGGGAAAGAGACCCAGTACTTC. It is translated as CAISETGTGKETQYF.

Turning to this clone: The junction differs from germline at one of its ends, possibly a read error. The same CDR3 also results from other DNA sequences found in this sample. V usage is TRBV7-7 and J usage is TRBJ1-4; the D is unclear. This CDR3 spans 15 amino acids. Germline CDR1 SSHAT, CDR2 FNYEAQ (reference sequence). In DNA, the CDR3 is TGTGCTAGCAGCTCAAGCCCTGCCCCCAATGAAAAACTGTTTTTT. This translates into CASSSSPAPNEKLFF.

The chain couples TRBV9 to TRBJ2-7, with 7 nucleotides matching TRBD2. The CDR3 consists of 15 residues. In germline, CDR1 is SGDLS, CDR2 YYNGEE. The J segment lost 2 bases and the V segment lost 0 bases, leaving 5 bases of the junction unmatched. CDR3 DNA: TGTGCCAGCAGCGTAGGGGCGGGAGTGGCCTACGAGCAGTACTTC. Translating it yields CASSVGAGVAYEQYF.

This clone turned up a few times. The rearrangement links TRBV6-6 to TRBJ1-1, with 7 bases that match TRBD1. V was pared by 2 bases and J by 11 bases, with 14 bases of the junction left unmatched. Germline V gene sequence: CDR1 MNHNY, CDR2 SVGAGI (reference sequence). CDR3 length: 15 residues. CDR3 bases: TGTGCCAGCAGTTACGGTTTCCGAAACAGGGGAATGGCTTTCTTT. The encoded protein is CASSYGFRNRGMAFF.

This sequence joins TRBV6-1 and TRBJ1-1; D gene uncertain. Germline CDR1 is MNHNS and CDR2 is SASEGT. V shed 4 bases and J shed 6 bases, with 12 bases lying between them. The CDR3 spans 13 residues. CDR3 protein: CASSVWQVPEAFF. CDR3 DNA: TGTGCCAGCAGTGTTTGGCAGGTTCCTGAAGCTTTCTTT.

This rearrangement joins TRBV7-8 to TRBJ2-5, with 9 bases fitting TRBD2. The CDR3 is 17 amino acids. V shed 6 bases, J shed 5 bases, and the junction held 16 bases outside the gene matches. From germline, CDR1 is SGHVS and CDR2 FQNEAQ. The CDR3 region has the DNA TGTGCCAGCAGTCTCAGTCTAGCGGGGAGCTGGTATGAGACCCAGTACTTC. The encoded protein is CASSLSLAGSWYETQYF.

This chain links TRBV6-4 with TRBJ2-1, with a tentative D call TRBD2 (5 bases). The germline V and J ends were trimmed by 0 bases and 12 bases, with 12 bases remaining between them. CDR3 size: 13 residues. The germline gives CDR1 MRHNA, CDR2 SNTAGT. CDR3 DNA sequence: TGTGCCAGCAGTGACTCCACGAGCGGTGGGCAGTTCTTC. It codes for CASSDSTSGGQFF.

The chain combines TRBV6-5 with TRBJ1-6, with 8 bases lining up with TRBD1. V dropped 0 bases and J dropped 8; count of bases not matched to a gene: 6. The CDR3 spans 16 residues. CDR1 and CDR2 from the germline V gene are MNHEY and SVGAGI. The CDR3 is CASSYSAGGVHSPLHF. The DNA for the CDR3 is TGTGCCAGCAGTTACTCAGCAGGGGGCGTCCATTCACCCCTCCACTTT.

As to this clone: At one end the junction does not follow the germline gene, possibly because of a read error. The J gene is TRBJ2-5, the V gene TRBV7-7, with D possibly TRBD1 on 6 matching bases. The CDR3 is made up of 15 amino acids. The germline CDR1 and CDR2 sequences are SSHAT and FNYEAQ (reference sequence). The CDR3, as DNA: TGTGCTAGCAGCTTAGGGGTTAACAGGGAAGAGACCCAGTACTTC. Protein product: CASSLGVNREETQYF.

The rearrangement links TRBV27 to TRBJ1-2; D is uncertain. The CDR3 has 14 residues. Per germline, CDR1 MNHEY and CDR2 SMNVEV (reference sequence). Between the trimmed V and J ends, which lost 0 bases and 2 bases, there was a span of 7 bases. In DNA form, the CDR3 reads TGTGCCAGCAGTTTATCGGGCAGGAACTATGGCTACACCTTC. Protein product: CASSLSGRNYGYTF.

The chain has TRBV11-2 and TRBJ2-3; 10 positions agree with TRBD2. V was pared by 1 base and J by 2 bases, with 6 bases of the junction left unmatched. The CDR3 has 17 residues. Germline values: CDR1 SGHAT, CDR2 FQNNGV. The CDR3 DNA sequence: TGTGCCAGCAGCTTAGGCAGGAGCGGGGGGGCCACAGATACGCAGTATTTT. Its translation is CASSLGRSGGATDTQYF.

This clone has a single count. This rearrangement joins TRBV19 to TRBJ2-7; TRBD1 aligns across 11 bases. V was clipped by 2 bases and J by 7 bases; unmatched bases: 10. Germline V gives CDR1 LNHDA, CDR2 SQIVND (reference sequence). CDR3 length: 16 residues. As DNA, the CDR3 is TGTGCCAGTAGTATAAGGGGACAGGGGGGGCCGCGGGAGCAGTACTTC. As protein: CASSIRGQGGPREQYF.

The rearrangement joins TRBV9 to TRBJ2-6, with D perhaps TRBD1 (6 bases). The CDR3 covers 15 residues. The V gene's germline CDR1 is SGDLS and CDR2 YYNGEE. The V end was cut by 3 bases, the J end by 1 base, with 8 bases between. The CDR3 coding sequence is TGTGCCAGCAGCGAAAGGGGGTCTGGGGCCAACGTCCTGACTTTC. Protein: CASSERGSGANVLTF.

This chain uses TRBV5-1 with TRBJ1-5, with no clear D. CDR3 length: 14 amino acids. Germline-derived CDR1 and CDR2 are SGHRS and YFSETQ. With 4 bases removed from V and 7 bases from J, the gap between germline ends came to 15 bases. CDR3 nucleotide sequence: TGCGCCAGCAGCGAGCAGGACCCTAGCCAGCCCCAGCATTTT. This sequence encodes CASSEQDPSQPQHF. Combining the CDR3 with reference TRBV5-1 and TRBJ1-5 gives the whole variable domain KAGVTQTPRYLIKTRGQQVTLSCSPISGHRSVSWYQQTPGQGLQFLFEYFSETQRNKGNFPGRFSGRQFSNSRSEMNVSTLELGDSALYLCASSEQDPSQPQHFGDGTRLSIL.

V usage is TRBV30 and J usage is TRBJ1-1, with D possibly being TRBD1 (5 bases). V lost 7 bases and J lost 1, with 13 bases in between. The CDR3 length is 13 residues. Germline V lookup: CDR1 GTSNPN, CDR2 SVGIG (reference sequence). The CDR3 reads CASRGGSNTEAFF. CDR3 DNA sequence: TGTGCCTCACGGGGGGGATCGAACACTGAAGCTTTCTTT.